The 22 T cell receptor beta chains given below trace back to one sample, sequenced in a study of shared clonotypes between healthy human individuals. Generated by immunoSEQ multiplex PCR, the TCRdb table keeps only in-frame clones and is missing some. The table lists millions of clones, about 92% of them singletons. The sample taken for sequencing was naive CD4+ T cells sorted from blood. The subset: CD45RA+ positively selected. The receptors were sampled from a man younger than 35 in good health.

This rearrangement joins TRBV7-2 to TRBJ1-1; tentative D call: TRBD1 (5 bases). V lost 5 bases to trimming and J lost 3 bases, with 13 bases between them. Germline loops: CDR1 SGHTA, CDR2 FQGNSA. This CDR3 is built from 14 residues. Written as DNA, the CDR3 is TGTGCCAGCAGCCCAGGGACCTATCACACTGAAGCTTTCTTT. It codes for CASSPGTYHTEAFF. Variable domain in full (rest from reference TRBV7-2 and TRBJ1-1): GAGVSQSPSNKVTEKGKDVELRCDPISGHTALYWYRQSLGQGLEFLIYFQGNSAPDKSGLPSDRFSAERTGGSVSTLTIQRTQQEDSAVYLCASSPGTYHTEAFFGQGTRLTVV.

The V gene is TRBV2, the J gene TRBJ2-2; 13 bases agree with TRBD2. The ends lost 4 bases at V and 5 bases at J; junction bases unmatched: 4. Per germline, CDR1 SNHLY and CDR2 FYNNEI. CDR3 length: 16 amino acids. For the CDR3, the DNA is TGTGCCAGCAGTGGGACTAGCGGGAGCGGGACCGGGGAGCTGTTTTTT. Translation gives CASSGTSGSGTGELFF.

The chain couples TRBV7-2 to TRBJ1-2, with D possibly matching TRBD1 (5 bases). Trimming took off 3 bases at V and 0 bases at J, with 14 bases between the two ends. CDR1 SGHTA and CDR2 FQGNSA come from the germline V gene. The CDR3 totals 16 residues. The CDR3 reads CASSLGPGKTNYGYTF. For the CDR3, the DNA is TGTGCCAGCAGCTTGGGGCCGGGAAAAACTAACTATGGCTACACCTTC.

The rearrangement joins TRBV18 to TRBJ2-2; TRBD1 agrees at 7 bases. CDR1 is KGHSH, CDR2 LQKENI, per germline. J lost 6 bases, V lost 4 bases, and 11 bases had no gene match. CDR3 length: 16 residues. The CDR3 here is CASSLALGTDAGELFF. DNA of the CDR3: TGTGCCAGCTCACTGGCGCTTGGGACAGACGCCGGGGAGCTGTTTTTT.

The chain links TRBV29-1 to TRBJ2-2; the D is unclear. V lost 6 bases and J lost 2, with 10 bases in between. The germline CDR1 and CDR2 sequences are SQVTM and ANQGSEA. The CDR3 extends over 13 amino acids. The CDR3 sequence: CSVRRQNTGELFF. Here the CDR3 DNA reads TGCAGCGTAAGGAGACAAAACACCGGGGAGCTGTTTTTT.

The chain is built from TRBV18 and TRBJ2-5; D not certain. The V gene's germline CDR1 is KGHSH and CDR2 LQKENI. CDR3 length equals 12 residues. V was shortened by 6 bases and J by 5 bases, with 10 bases between the two germline ends. The CDR3 DNA reads TGTGCCAGCTCCCAGGATAGGGAGACCCAGTACTTC. Encoded protein: CASSQDRETQYF.

For the CDR3, the DNA is TGCGCCAGCAGCCGAGGTGGGGTGAGCTCTGGAAACACCATATATTTT. Protein sequence: CASSRGGVSSGNTIYF. V usage is TRBV4-1 and J usage is TRBJ1-3; D not resolved. V lost 4 bases, J lost 0 bases, and 13 bases lay in between. The CDR3 is 16 amino acids. The V gene's germline CDR1 is MGHRA and CDR2 YSYEKL.

V and J are TRBV5-1 and TRBJ2-3; 9 bases are shared with TRBD1. The CDR3 runs 15 residues. Germline values: CDR1 SGHRS, CDR2 YFSETQ. V gave up 6 bases and J gave up 4 bases; unmatched junction bases: 9. The CDR3: CASTLRGQGSDTQYF. The CDR3 region has the DNA TGCGCCAGCACTCTCAGAGGACAGGGGTCAGATACGCAGTATTTT.

This clone occurred once. This chain links TRBV28 with TRBJ1-2; 9 positions agree with TRBD1. This CDR3 comprises 15 residues. Germline V gene data show CDR1 as MDHEN and CDR2 as SYDVKM. Trimming at V came to 6 bases and at J to 4 bases, leaving 9 bases not matched to a gene. CDR3 sequence: CASRPATTGGYGYTF. DNA of the CDR3: TGTGCCAGCAGGCCCGCCACGACAGGGGGCTATGGCTACACCTTC.

This clone was recorded once. V and J are TRBV29-1 and TRBJ2-6, with TRBD1 identical over 7 bases. CDR1 SQVTM and CDR2 ANQGSEA come from the germline V gene. CDR3 length equals 16 residues. V gave up 7 bases and J gave up 0 bases; unmatched junction bases: 9. The CDR3 DNA sequence: TGCAGCGCTTGGGACAGAGGGGTCTCTGGGGCCAACGTCCTGACTTTC. Its translation: CSAWDRGVSGANVLTF.

The chain couples TRBV9 to TRBJ2-3; 8 positions agree with TRBD1. V gave up 4 bases and J gave up 3 bases; unmatched junction bases: 16. Germline CDR1 SGDLS, CDR2 YYNGEE. This CDR3 spans 18 amino acids. CDR3 DNA sequence: TGTGCCAGCAGCTCCTCAGGGCCAGGGGGCGTGAGAACAGATACGCAGTATTTT. Residues: CASSSSGPGGVRTDTQYF. Based on the CDR3 plus reference TRBV9 and TRBJ2-3, the full variable domain is DSGVTQTPKHLITATGQRVTLRCSPRSGDLSVYWYQQSLDQGLQFLIQYYNGEERAKGNILERFSAQQFPDLHSELNLSSLELGDSALYFCASSSSGPGGVRTDTQYFGPGTRLTVL.

J is TRBJ1-1 and V is TRBV27; 7 bases are a match to TRBD1. The CDR3 length is 17 residues. With V trimmed by 6 bases and J by 2 bases, 15 bases remained unmatched. Germline CDR1 MNHEY, CDR2 SMNVEV (reference sequence). The CDR3 is CASSPLAPGQINTEAFF. As DNA, the CDR3 is TGTGCCAGCAGCCCCCTGGCCCCGGGACAGATAAACACTGAAGCTTTCTTT.

This chain links TRBV2 with TRBJ2-3; 7 nucleotides line up with TRBD2. CDR1 SNHLY and CDR2 FYNNEI come from the germline V gene. This CDR3 is built from 15 residues. Unmatched junction bases numbered 6, after V lost 4 bases and J lost 2 bases. CDR3 loop: CASSVNGGYTDTQYF. The CDR3 region has the DNA TGTGCCAGCAGTGTTAACGGGGGGTACACAGATACGCAGTATTTT. Filled out from reference TRBV2 and TRBJ2-3, the complete variable domain reads EPEVTQTPSHQVTQMGQEVILRCVPISNHLYFYWYRQILGQKVEFLVSFYNNEISEKSEIFDDQFSVERPDGSNFTLKIRSTKLEDSAMYFCASSVNGGYTDTQYFGPGTRLTVL.

The chain links TRBV6-6 to TRBJ1-2; tentative D call: TRBD1 (5 bases). This CDR3 contains 15 residues. The V and J ends lost 4 bases and 1 base respectively, with 13 bases between them. Germline V gene sequence: CDR1 MNHNY, CDR2 SVGAGI (reference sequence). CDR3 region: CASSLPGAGNYGYTF. The CDR3 DNA reads as TGTGCCAGCAGTTTGCCTGGGGCCGGTAACTATGGCTACACCTTC.

J is TRBJ2-7 and V is TRBV4-1; a weak D match, TRBD1 (6 bases). The length of the CDR3 is 14 residues. From germline, CDR1 is MGHRA and CDR2 YSYEKL. V dropped 3 bases and J dropped 0 bases, with 9 bases sitting between them. The chain's CDR3 is CASSQWTVSYEQYF. Written as DNA, the CDR3 is TGCGCCAGCAGCCAGTGGACAGTCTCCTACGAGCAGTACTTC.

The rearrangement joins TRBV12-5 to TRBJ2-7; TRBD1 might be the D (6 bases). CDR1 is LGHNT and CDR2 is FRNRAP in the germline V gene. The CDR3 runs 14 residues. V lost 5 bases to trimming and J lost 6 bases, with 17 bases between them. The CDR3 loop is CASGREDRAGEQYF. CDR3 DNA sequence: TGTGCTAGTGGTAGAGAGGACAGAGCAGGCGAGCAGTACTTC.

J is TRBJ2-7 and V is TRBV2; TRBD1 aligns across 8 bases. The CDR3 consists of 13 residues. The ends lost 7 bases at V and 6 bases at J; junction bases unmatched: 8. CDR1 and CDR2 (germline): SNHLY, FYNNEI. CDR3 DNA: TGTGCCAGCACCCTAGACAGGGGAGGCGAGCAGTACTTC. Its protein is CASTLDRGGEQYF.

V gene TRBV6-1 combines with J gene TRBJ1-5; no reliable D call. Per germline, CDR1 MNHNS and CDR2 SASEGT. The V and J ends lost 6 bases and 1 base respectively, with 10 bases between them. This CDR3 comprises 14 residues. The CDR3 loop reads CASRKGSSNQPQHF. CDR3 DNA sequence: TGTGCCAGCAGAAAGGGTAGCAGCAATCAGCCCCAGCATTTT.

The V and J genes are TRBV4-1 and TRBJ1-4, with TRBD1 matching over 9 bases. The CDR3 is 17 amino acids. Germline V gives CDR1 MGHRA, CDR2 YSYEKL. Unmatched junction bases numbered 12, after V lost 5 bases and J lost 5 bases. The CDR3 loop is CASSVDRGSPPNEKLFF. The CDR3 coding sequence is TGCGCCAGCAGCGTGGACAGGGGCTCGCCGCCGAATGAAAAACTGTTTTTT.

The chain uses TRBV7-2 and TRBJ2-1; no definite D call. This CDR3 spans 15 amino acids. CDR1 is SGHTA, CDR2 FQGNSA, per germline. Trimming took off 5 bases at V and 5 bases at J, with 16 bases between the two ends. CDR3 protein: CASSRKGSANNEQFF. In DNA form, the CDR3 reads TGTGCCAGCAGCCGAAAGGGTTCCGCGAACAATGAGCAGTTCTTC.

The CDR3 here is CASSFTAGGKTEAFF. In DNA form, the CDR3 reads TGTGCCAGCAGCTTTACGGCAGGGGGCAAAACTGAAGCTTTCTTT. This chain uses TRBV7-2 with TRBJ1-1, with TRBD1 identical over 8 bases. CDR1 and CDR2 from the germline V gene are SGHTA and FQGNSA. V was pared by 3 bases and J by 5 bases, with 8 bases of the junction left unmatched. The CDR3 sequence is 15 residues long.

The chain couples TRBV2 to TRBJ1-5; 8 bases line up with TRBD1. V shed 7 bases, J shed 11 bases, and the junction held 4 bases outside the gene matches. Germline CDR1 and CDR2: SNHLY and FYNNEI. This CDR3 region has 11 residues. The CDR3 DNA reads TGTGCCAGCATGCTACAGGGGGCCCAGCATTTT. It translates to CASMLQGAQHF.